The 30 T cell receptor beta chains listed next were all sequenced from one sample in a study of T-cell reconstitution after alpha-beta-depleted transplantation in children. Preparation of the TCRbeta library involved a method that used unique molecular identifiers. TCRdb reprocessed the PCR reads with MiXCR, giving one entry per CDR3 protein. The table lists around 200,000 distinct CDR3 sequences, over 5.5% of them singletons, with 3% to 3.5% in the top ten. Sequenced material: PBMCs from the stem cell graft donor, taken from the stem cell graft. The receptor source for this set is a human donor who donated a stem cell graft to a child with Wiskott-Aldrich syndrome.

The sample holds many counts of this clonotype. The chain uses TRBV7-2 and TRBJ1-6, with D possibly being TRBD1 (5 bases). From germline, CDR1 is SGHTA and CDR2 FQGNSA. The CDR3 length is 14 residues. Trimming took off 1 base at V and 8 bases at J, with 9 bases between the two ends. CDR3 residues: CASSLDRQYSPLHF. The DNA for the CDR3 is TGTGCCAGCAGCTTAGACAGGCAATATTCACCCCTCCACTTT.

This clonotype was picked up a small number of times. V and J are TRBV5-5 and TRBJ1-4; D perhaps matches TRBD1 (5 bases). V lost 0 bases to trimming and J lost 8 bases, with 14 bases between them. The CDR3 sequence is 15 residues long. CDR1 SGHKS and CDR2 YYEKEE come from the germline V gene (reference sequence). This chain's CDR3 is CASSLGPGLVEKLFF. The DNA for the CDR3 is TGTGCCAGCAGCTTGGGACCGGGACTTGTAGAAAAACTGTTTTTT. Together with reference TRBV5-5 and TRBJ1-4, the CDR3 gives the full variable domain: DAGVTQSPTHLIKTRGQQVTLRCSPISGHKSVSWYQQVLGQGPQFIFQYYEKEERGRGNFPDRFSARQFPNYSSELNVNALLLGDSALYLCASSLGPGLVEKLFFGSGTQLSVL.

This clonotype showed up many times. The chain has TRBV29-1 and TRBJ2-1; D not resolved. Germline assignment: CDR1 SQVTM and CDR2 ANQGSEA. The germline V and J ends were trimmed by 5 bases and 10 bases, with 9 bases remaining between them. CDR3 length: 10 amino acids. Here the CDR3 reads CSVLSLEQFF. CDR3 nucleotide sequence: TGCAGCGTTCTTTCGCTGGAGCAGTTCTTC.

This clonotype showed up many times. The chain uses TRBV20-1 and TRBJ2-3, with D perhaps TRBD1 or TRBD2 (5 bases each). Trimming left V 0 bases short and J 0 bases short, with 10 bases between. Germline CDR1 is DFQATT and CDR2 is SNEGSKA (reference sequence). The CDR3 consists of 15 residues. CDR3 loop: CSARDRGFSTDTQYF. CDR3 DNA: TGCAGTGCTAGAGATCGGGGCTTTAGCACAGATACGCAGTATTTT.

This clonotype appeared many times. V and J are TRBV12-5 and TRBJ1-1; D call uncertain. V was pared by 1 base and J by 6 bases, with 12 bases between. The CDR3 is 14 amino acids. Germline CDR1 reads LGHNT; CDR2 reads FRNRAP. The CDR3 nucleotides read TGTGCTAGTGGTTTGGGAGTTCATACCGCTGAAGCTTTCTTT. This gives the protein CASGLGVHTAEAFF. Full variable domain (rest looked up from reference TRBV12-5 and TRBJ1-1): DARVTQTPRHKVTEMGQEVTMRCQPILGHNTVFWYRQTMMQGLELLAYFRNRAPLDDSGMPKDRFSAEMPDATLATLKIQPSEPRDSAVYFCASGLGVHTAEAFFGQGTRLTVV.

This clonotype was picked up a small number of times. This sequence joins TRBV7-8 and TRBJ2-2; D unresolved. CDR1 is SGHVS and CDR2 is FQNEAQ in the germline V gene. With 1 base removed from V and 5 bases from J, the gap between germline ends came to 14 bases. The CDR3 contains 16 residues. CDR3 region: CASSLDAAARTGELFF. In DNA form, the CDR3 reads TGTGCCAGCAGCTTAGATGCGGCAGCCCGGACCGGGGAGCTGTTTTTT. Combining the CDR3 with reference TRBV7-8 and TRBJ2-2 gives the whole variable domain GAGVSQSPRYKVAKRGQDVALRCDPISGHVSLFWYQQALGQGPEFLTYFQNEAQLDKSGLPSDRFFAERPEGSVSTLKIQRTQQEDSAVYLCASSLDAAARTGELFFGEGSRLTVL.

This chain links TRBV6-1 with TRBJ2-7, with 8 bases matching TRBD1. Germline values: CDR1 MNHNS, CDR2 SASEGT. Germline trimming cut 2 bases from V and 3 bases from J; bases unmatched to any gene: 9. CDR3 length equals 16 residues. The CDR3 is CASSESSNRGIYEQYF. CDR3 nucleotides: TGTGCCAGCAGTGAAAGTAGTAACAGGGGGATCTACGAGCAGTACTTC.

This clonotype was found many times. The CDR3 nucleotides read TGCAGTGCTAGTACAGATGGGAAGCAGGGTCAGCCCCAGCATTTT. It yields the protein CSASTDGKQGQPQHF. V is TRBV20-1 and J is TRBJ1-5; D may be TRBD1 (5 bases). V was shortened by 3 bases and J by 6 bases, with 18 bases between the two germline ends. The CDR3 contains 15 residues. Looked up from germline, CDR1 is DFQATT and CDR2 is SNEGSKA (reference sequence).

This clonotype was counted at least ten times. V usage is TRBV20-1 and J usage is TRBJ2-1, with TRBD2 matching over 8 bases. V shed 6 bases, J shed 15 bases, and the junction held 7 bases outside the gene matches. The CDR3 runs to 10 residues. CDR1 is DFQATT, CDR2 SNEGSKA, per germline (reference sequence). The DNA of the CDR3 is TGCAGTGCGTCCCCGGGGGGGCCGTTCTTC. Protein sequence: CSASPGGPFF.

The chain joins TRBV27 to TRBJ2-1, with D tentatively TRBD2 (6 bases). The CDR3 length is 16 residues. V lost 6 bases to trimming and J lost 4 bases, with 19 bases between them. Looked up from germline, CDR1 is MNHEY and CDR2 is SMNVEV (reference sequence). CDR3 protein: CASRQPRDLHYNEQFF. The CDR3 region has the DNA TGTGCCAGCAGGCAACCCCGGGACTTACATTACAATGAGCAGTTCTTC.

The V call is TRBV20-1, the J call TRBJ2-7; 7 nucleotides line up with TRBD1. Germline V gives CDR1 DFQATT, CDR2 SNEGSKA (reference sequence). This CDR3 contains 14 residues. Trimming removed 4 bases from V and 2 bases from J; junction bases left unmatched: 8. CDR3 nucleotides: TGCAGTGCTACAGTTAAGGGGGCCCCCTACGAGCAGTACTTC. Amino acid sequence: CSATVKGAPYEQYF.

This clonotype was detected ten times or more. The chain couples TRBV4-1 to TRBJ2-5, with D perhaps TRBD2 (7 bases). The V end lost 0 bases, the J end lost 5 bases, and 16 bases lay between the germline ends. This CDR3 comprises 16 residues. Germline V lookup: CDR1 MGHRA, CDR2 YSYEKL. The CDR3 reads CASSQDRWGGSETQYF. CDR3 nucleotide sequence: TGCGCCAGCAGCCAAGATCGGTGGGGGGGCTCGGAGACCCAGTACTTC.

This clonotype showed up many times. The V gene is TRBV28, the J gene TRBJ2-7; D may correspond to TRBD1 or TRBD2 (5 bases each). The CDR3 is 14 residues long. Deletions cut 4 bases from V and 2 bases from J, with 12 bases between. Germline V gene lookup returns CDR1 MDHEN and CDR2 SYDVKM. Here the CDR3 DNA reads TGTGCCAGCAGTTCCCCTGGGGGTACCTACGAGCAGTACTTC. Translation: CASSSPGGTYEQYF.

This clonotype was detected a few times. The V gene is TRBV20-1, the J gene TRBJ1-5, with 8 bases matching TRBD1. J was trimmed by 1 base and V by 7 bases; bases with no gene match: 6. The CDR3 sequence is 14 residues long. Per the germline V gene, CDR1 is DFQATT and CDR2 is SNEGSKA (reference sequence). The DNA of the CDR3 is TGCAGTGGCAGTGACAGGGGCAGCAATCAGCCCCAGCATTTT. It is translated as CSGSDRGSNQPQHF.

This chain links TRBV29-1 with TRBJ2-5, with a weak D call TRBD1 (5 bases). Trimming stripped 4 bases from V and 3 bases from J, with 15 bases between. This CDR3 contains 14 residues. Germline V gene data show CDR1 as SQVTM and CDR2 as ANQGSEA. CDR3 region: CSVVLLTEKETQYF. In DNA, the CDR3 is TGCAGCGTTGTGCTGCTGACAGAAAAAGAGACCCAGTACTTC.

This clonotype was counted many times. V and J are TRBV12-3 or TRBV12-4 and TRBJ2-1, with 9 bases matching TRBD1. V trimming: 6 bases; J trimming: 7 bases; junction bases outside the gene matches: 7. The CDR3 contains 14 residues. The CDR3 reads CASRRDRVENEQFF. DNA for the CDR3: TGTGCCAGCAGACGGGACAGGGTCGAGAATGAGCAGTTCTTC.

This clonotype was seen many times. The chain has TRBV20-1 and TRBJ1-1; 8 nucleotides match TRBD1. Looked up from germline, CDR1 is DFQATT and CDR2 is SNEGSKA (reference sequence). The V gene end was trimmed by 6 bases and the J gene end by 4 bases; junction bases not matched to a gene: 4. The CDR3 sequence is 12 residues long. Here the CDR3 reads CSATDRGTEAFF. The CDR3 nucleotides are TGCAGTGCGACCGACAGGGGCACTGAAGCTTTCTTT.

This clonotype was picked up many times. J is TRBJ1-2 and V is TRBV20-1; D unresolved. Germline V gives CDR1 DFQATT, CDR2 SNEGSKA (reference sequence). The CDR3 is 8 amino acids. V lost 7 bases and J lost 6, with 3 bases in between. CDR3 in DNA: TGCAGTGGCGATGGCTACACCTTC. Its protein product is CSGDGYTF.

Ten or more counts support this clonotype. The J gene is TRBJ2-1, the V gene TRBV20-1; TRBD2 might be the D (5 bases). V was shortened by 3 bases and J by 0 bases, with 12 bases between the two germline ends. Germline V gene sequence: CDR1 DFQATT, CDR2 SNEGSKA (reference sequence). This CDR3 contains 15 residues. CDR3 sequence (DNA): TGCAGTGCTAGGTGGATTCGGGACTCCTACAATGAGCAGTTCTTC. Amino acids: CSARWIRDSYNEQFF.

This clonotype was picked up many times. CDR3 region: CASSSRQNTEAFF. Here the CDR3 DNA reads TGTGCCAGCAGTTCTAGACAGAACACTGAAGCTTTCTTT. The rearrangement uses TRBV6-5 and TRBJ1-1; no clear D gene. Trimming cost V 4 bases and J 1 base, with 7 bases left between them. This CDR3 is built from 13 residues. Germline V CDR1 and CDR2: MNHEY, SVGAGI.

The CDR3: CASSFVGTSGTNTGELFF. The CDR3 DNA follows: TGCGCCAGCAGCTTTGTCGGGACTAGCGGCACGAACACCGGGGAGCTGTTTTTT. The chain joins TRBV5-1 to TRBJ2-2, with 11 bases matching TRBD2. Looked up from germline, CDR1 is SGHRS and CDR2 is YFSETQ. V dropped 2 bases and J dropped 0; count of bases not matched to a gene: 6. The CDR3 length is 18 residues.

This clonotype showed up many times. The CDR3 DNA sequence: TGTGCCACCAGCAGAGAGGACAGCAATCAGCCCCAGCATTTT. This encodes CATSREDSNQPQHF. The V gene is TRBV15, the J gene TRBJ1-5; no reliable D call. With 0 bases removed from V and 1 base from J, the gap between germline ends came to 4 bases. The CDR3 consists of 14 residues. The V gene's germline CDR1 is LNHNV and CDR2 YYDKDF (reference sequence). Variable domain in full (rest from reference TRBV15 and TRBJ1-5): DAMVIQNPRYQVTQFGKPVTLSCSQTLNHNVMYWYQQKSSQAPKLLFHYYDKDFNNEADTPDNFQSRRPNTSFCFLDIRSPGLGDTAMYLCATSREDSNQPQHFGDGTRLSIL.

This clonotype came up a few times. The rearrangement links TRBV6-2 or TRBV6-3 to TRBJ2-5; D is unclear. V dropped 2 bases and J dropped 1 base, with 17 bases sitting between them. CDR3 length equals 17 residues. Germline CDR1 MNHEY, CDR2 SVGEGT. This CDR3 is CASSYIERSLGQETQYF. CDR3 in DNA: TGTGCCAGCAGTTACATCGAGAGAAGCCTAGGCCAAGAGACCCAGTACTTC.

This clonotype was recorded many times. The genes are TRBV20-1 and TRBJ2-7, with TRBD1 matching 7 bases. The length of the CDR3 is 14 residues. J lost 0 bases, V lost 1 base, and 3 bases had no gene match. Germline V gives CDR1 DFQATT, CDR2 SNEGSKA (reference sequence). The CDR3: CSARGSGGSYEQYF. The CDR3 nucleotides read TGCAGTGCTAGAGGGTCAGGGGGCTCCTACGAGCAGTACTTC.

Ten or more counts support this clonotype. The gene calls are TRBV7-2 and TRBJ1-2; D remains ambiguous. V gave up 1 base and J gave up 4 bases, with 16 bases separating them. The germline V gene has CDR1 SGHTA and CDR2 FQGNSA. The CDR3 contains 16 residues. In nucleotides, the CDR3 is TGTGCCAGCAGCTTAGAATCGGGGTTAAGTACCTATGGCTACACCTTC. This gives the protein CASSLESGLSTYGYTF. Drawing the rest from reference TRBV7-2 and TRBJ1-2, the complete variable domain is GAGVSQSPSNKVTEKGKDVELRCDPISGHTALYWYRQSLGQGLEFLIYFQGNSAPDKSGLPSDRFSAERTGGSVSTLTIQRTQQEDSAVYLCASSLESGLSTYGYTFGSGTRLTVV.

The V and J genes are TRBV6-1 and TRBJ1-1; 9 positions match TRBD1. The CDR3 has 14 residues. The V and J ends lost 0 bases and 12 bases, in that order; junction bases with no gene match: 8. Per germline, CDR1 MNHNS and CDR2 SASEGT. The CDR3 sequence: CASSEAWTGEGTFF. The CDR3 DNA sequence: TGTGCCAGCAGTGAAGCGTGGACAGGGGAGGGAACTTTCTTT.

V usage is TRBV29-1 and J usage is TRBJ2-2; a possible D gene is TRBD1 (6 bases). Germline V gene sequence: CDR1 SQVTM, CDR2 ANQGSEA. The CDR3 contains 15 residues. V was trimmed by 4 bases and J by 6 bases, leaving 18 bases between them. The CDR3 region is CSVGVLGAKSGELFF. Written as DNA, the CDR3 is TGCAGCGTTGGGGTGCTGGGGGCTAAGTCCGGGGAGCTGTTTTTT.

This clonotype was counted many times. The V gene is TRBV7-9, the J gene TRBJ1-3; D unclear. The germline V gene encodes CDR1 SEHNR and CDR2 FQNEAQ (reference sequence). The CDR3 sequence is 15 residues long. The germline V and J ends were trimmed by 4 bases and 1 base, with 11 bases remaining between them. As DNA, the CDR3 is TGTGCCAGCAGCTCCCCGGGTGCTTCTGGAAACACCATATATTTT. Amino acid sequence: CASSSPGASGNTIYF.

The table lists this clonotype with a few counts. The V and J genes are TRBV7-8 and TRBJ2-7, with 7 bases lining up with TRBD1. The germline V gene encodes CDR1 SGHVS and CDR2 FQNEAQ. The CDR3 runs 14 residues. After removal of 5 bases from V and 7 bases from J, the junction contained 11 bases not matched to a gene. Written as DNA, the CDR3 is TGTGCCAGCAGCCGCCGAGAGGGGGCCGGAGAGCAGTACTTC. This encodes CASSRREGAGEQYF.

In its sample, this clonotype was seen many times. The rearrangement uses TRBV20-1 and TRBJ1-2, with 8 bases identical to TRBD1. Germline loops: CDR1 DFQATT, CDR2 SNEGSKA (reference sequence). After removal of 3 bases from V and 8 bases from J, the junction contained 8 bases not matched to a gene. The CDR3 spans 13 residues. CDR3 residues: CSASRTGKMGYTF. CDR3 DNA: TGCAGTGCTAGCCGGACAGGGAAGATGGGCTACACCTTC.